The clone carrying this T cell receptor beta chain has just one count. The germline V gene has CDR1 SEHNR and CDR2 FQNEAQ (reference sequence). V was pared by 5 bases and J by 7 bases, with 5 bases of the junction left unmatched. The length of the CDR3 is 13 residues. The data belong to a study of blood T cell repertoires in COVID-19. Turning to the study itself: Material from acute and convalescent COVID-19 was sourced from the United States, Italy and Spain. From T cells, B-cell-depleted T cells, or PBMCs came the material, which was cDNA or gDNA.

As originally analysed: Amplification of reference gene primers was used by the study to estimate nucleated cell counts. The assay was immunoSEQ multiplex PCR, and TCRdb's table has in-frame clones only and misses some. The D gene and trimming were derived from the DNA, and the V and J assignments and clone size from that table. This sample has 270,000 or so clones; approximately 85% occur once, and the top ten carry more than 6.5%. This clonotype originated in a woman between 50 and 59 years old who had been exposed to COVID-19. J is TRBJ1-3 and V is TRBV7-9, with 7 bases matching TRBD1. Sequenced material: PBMCs or T cells enriched from blood (not recorded which). CDR3 bases: TGTGCCAGCAGCCCGGAGGGGGCGAACACCATATATTTT. Translating gives CASSPEGANTIYF.